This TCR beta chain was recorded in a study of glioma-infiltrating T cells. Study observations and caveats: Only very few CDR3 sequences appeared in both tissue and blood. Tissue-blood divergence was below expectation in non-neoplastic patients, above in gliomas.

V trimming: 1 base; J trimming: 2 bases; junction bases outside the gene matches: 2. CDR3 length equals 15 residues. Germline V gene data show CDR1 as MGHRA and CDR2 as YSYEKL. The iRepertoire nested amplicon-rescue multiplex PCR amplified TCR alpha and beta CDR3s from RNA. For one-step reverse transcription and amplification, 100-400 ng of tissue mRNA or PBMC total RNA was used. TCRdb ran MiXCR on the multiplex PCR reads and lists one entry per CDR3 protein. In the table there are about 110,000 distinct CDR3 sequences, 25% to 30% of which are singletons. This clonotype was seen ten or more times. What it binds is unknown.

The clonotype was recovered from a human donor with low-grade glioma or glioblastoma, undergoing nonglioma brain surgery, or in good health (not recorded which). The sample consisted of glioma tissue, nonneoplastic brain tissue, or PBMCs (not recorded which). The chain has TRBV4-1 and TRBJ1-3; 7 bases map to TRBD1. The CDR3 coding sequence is TGCGCCAGCAGCCAAGCAGGGGGAGCTGGAAACACCATATATTTT. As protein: CASSQAGGAGNTIYF.